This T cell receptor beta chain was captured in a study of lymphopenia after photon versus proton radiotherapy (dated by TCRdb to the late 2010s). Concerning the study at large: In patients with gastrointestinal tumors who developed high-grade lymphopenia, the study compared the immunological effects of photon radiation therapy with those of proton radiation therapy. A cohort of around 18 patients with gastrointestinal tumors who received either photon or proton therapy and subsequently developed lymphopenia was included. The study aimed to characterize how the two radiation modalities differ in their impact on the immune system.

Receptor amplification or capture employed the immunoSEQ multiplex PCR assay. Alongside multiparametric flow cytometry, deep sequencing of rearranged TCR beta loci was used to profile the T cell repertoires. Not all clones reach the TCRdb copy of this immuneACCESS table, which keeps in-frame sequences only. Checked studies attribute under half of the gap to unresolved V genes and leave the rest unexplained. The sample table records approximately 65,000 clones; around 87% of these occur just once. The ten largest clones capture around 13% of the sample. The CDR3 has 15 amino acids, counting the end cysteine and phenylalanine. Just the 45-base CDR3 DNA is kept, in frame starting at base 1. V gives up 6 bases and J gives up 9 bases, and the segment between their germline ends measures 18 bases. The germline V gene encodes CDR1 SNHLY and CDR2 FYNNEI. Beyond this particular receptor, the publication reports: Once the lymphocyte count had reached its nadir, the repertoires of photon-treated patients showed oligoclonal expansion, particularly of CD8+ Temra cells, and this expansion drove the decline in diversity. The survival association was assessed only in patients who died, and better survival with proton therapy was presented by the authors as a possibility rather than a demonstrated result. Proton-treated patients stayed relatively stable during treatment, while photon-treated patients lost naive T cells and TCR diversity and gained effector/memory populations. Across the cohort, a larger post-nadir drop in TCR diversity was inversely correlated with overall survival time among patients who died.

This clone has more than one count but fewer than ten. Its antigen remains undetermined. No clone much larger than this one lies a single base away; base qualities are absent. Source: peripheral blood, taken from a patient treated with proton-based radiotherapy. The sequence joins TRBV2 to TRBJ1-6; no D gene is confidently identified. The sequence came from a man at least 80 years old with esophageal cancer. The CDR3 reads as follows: CASSDPTEGSSPLHF. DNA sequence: TGTGCCAGCAGCGATCCAACAGAAGGATCTTCACCCCTCCACTTT.